This passage covers 13 T cell receptor beta chains from one sample sequenced in a study of blood T cell repertoires in COVID-19. Clones were sequenced by immunoSEQ multiplex PCR, and TCRdb holds only the in-frame ones, with some missing. This table has about 260,000 clones, around four fifths appearing once. What was sequenced was peripheral blood. The receptors were gathered from a man between 60 and 75 years old who had recovered from COVID-19.

V and J are TRBV25-1 and TRBJ1-1; D may be TRBD1 (5 bases). Trimming removed 1 base from V and 4 bases from J, with 13 bases in between. The CDR3 loop spans 15 amino acids. Germline V gives CDR1 MGHDK, CDR2 SYGVNS. The CDR3 DNA reads TGTGCCAGCAGTGAATCGGGGGTGTTGGGCACTGAAGCTTTCTTT. It yields the protein CASSESGVLGTEAFF.

The J gene is TRBJ2-7, the V gene TRBV10-2; TRBD2 matches at 13 bases. The V segment lost 9 bases and the J segment 2 bases; nucleotides outside the gene matches: 16. Germline V gene sequence: CDR1 WSHSY, CDR2 SAAADI. The CDR3 is 18 residues long. The CDR3 here is CARNNIPQGLAGAYEQYF. In DNA, the CDR3 is TGCGCCAGAAACAACATCCCCCAAGGACTAGCGGGAGCCTACGAGCAGTACTTC.

The chain couples TRBV5-6 to TRBJ2-7; 7 nucleotides line up with TRBD2. The ends lost 3 bases at V and 3 bases at J; junction bases unmatched: 6. The CDR3 spans 14 residues. Germline V lookup: CDR1 SGHDT, CDR2 YYEEEE. The DNA of the CDR3 is TGTGCCAGCAGCTCAGCCCAGCGGGACTACGAGCAGTACTTC. Translation: CASSSAQRDYEQYF.

The rearrangement uses TRBV5-6 and TRBJ2-1; D unresolved. The CDR3 contains 16 residues. Per the germline V gene, CDR1 is SGHDT and CDR2 is YYEEEE. V lost 4 bases to trimming and J lost 6 bases, with 20 bases between them. This chain's CDR3 is CASSPDVGARSNEQFF. As DNA, the CDR3 is TGTGCCAGCAGCCCCGACGTAGGCGCAAGGAGCAATGAGCAGTTCTTC.

The chain has TRBV28 and TRBJ1-2, with D possibly matching TRBD1 (5 bases). CDR1 is MDHEN and CDR2 is SYDVKM in the germline V gene. Trimming cost V 1 base and J 7 bases, with 10 bases left between them. The CDR3 spans 13 residues. CDR3 amino acids: CASSLLGVSGYTF. The CDR3, as DNA: TGTGCCAGCAGTTTATTAGGGGTTTCTGGCTACACCTTC.

The genes are TRBV19 and TRBJ2-3; TRBD2 agrees at 13 bases. Trimming cost V 10 bases and J 6 bases; bases outside gene matches: 7. The germline V gene encodes CDR1 LNHDA and CDR2 SQIVND (reference sequence). This CDR3 has 14 amino acids. CDR3 coding DNA: TGTGCCATTTCAACTAGCGGGAGGGACGATACGCAGTATTTT. Amino acid sequence: CAISTSGRDDTQYF. Variable domain in full (rest from reference TRBV19 and TRBJ2-3): DGGITQSPKYLFRKEGQNVTLSCEQNLNHDAMYWYRQDPGQGLRLIYYSQIVNDFQKGDIAEGYSVSREKKESFPLTVTSAQKNPTAFYLCAISTSGRDDTQYFGPGTRLTVL.

This clone was recorded only once. This chain connects TRBV5-1 to TRBJ1-5, with D unresolved. V lost 1 base and J 9 bases, leaving 14 bases between the germline ends. The germline gives CDR1 SGHRS, CDR2 YFSETQ. The CDR3 is 14 amino acids. As DNA, the CDR3 is TGCGCCAGCAGCTTGACTCCTGCCGAGGGGCCCCAGCATTTT. The encoded protein is CASSLTPAEGPQHF.

The genes are TRBV27 and TRBJ2-1; D is ambiguous. Germline lookup yields CDR1 MNHEY and CDR2 SMNVEV (reference sequence). This CDR3 has 11 amino acids. The V and J ends lost 4 bases and 8 bases respectively, with 6 bases between them. The CDR3 DNA reads TGTGCCAGCAGTTGGGCCCATGAGCAGTTCTTC. Protein product: CASSWAHEQFF.

This sequence joins TRBV9 and TRBJ2-1, with 14 bases that match TRBD2. J lost 6 bases, V lost 4 bases, and 6 bases had no gene match. The CDR3 loop spans 16 amino acids. Germline V gene data show CDR1 as SGDLS and CDR2 as YYNGEE. The CDR3 sequence: CASSLTTSGRANEQFF. The CDR3 region has the DNA TGTGCCAGCAGCCTGACGACTAGCGGGAGGGCCAATGAGCAGTTCTTC.

The rearrangement joins TRBV6-1 to TRBJ1-4; TRBD1 aligns across 10 bases. The CDR3 has 19 residues. V dropped 4 bases and J dropped 0; count of bases not matched to a gene: 11. The germline CDR1 and CDR2 sequences are MNHNS and SASEGT. The CDR3 spells CASSARPGQGRPTNEKLFF. For the CDR3, the DNA is TGTGCCAGCAGTGCTCGTCCGGGACAGGGGAGACCAACTAATGAAAAACTGTTTTTT.

The chain joins TRBV2 to TRBJ2-4; 7 bases align to TRBD1. Germline CDR1 and CDR2: SNHLY and FYNNEI. The CDR3 consists of 15 residues. Unmatched junction bases numbered 13, after V lost 6 bases and J lost 8 bases. The CDR3 sequence is CASRNPTGLQYIQYF. The CDR3, as DNA: TGTGCCAGCAGGAACCCGACAGGGCTACAATACATTCAGTACTTC.

This clone was counted only a few times. V is TRBV5-8 and J is TRBJ2-2; 8 bases match TRBD1. This CDR3 is built from 19 residues. Germline loops: CDR1 SGHTS, CDR2 YDEGEE. The V gene end was trimmed by 2 bases and the J gene end by 1 base; junction bases not matched to a gene: 13. CDR3 sequence (DNA): TGTGCCAGCAGCTTCTATTCCGGGACAGGATTTTTGAACACCGGGGAGCTGTTTTTT. This encodes CASSFYSGTGFLNTGELFF. The complete variable domain, with remaining parts taken from reference TRBV5-8 and TRBJ2-2, reads EAGVTQSPTHLIKTRGQQATLRCSPISGHTSVYWYQQALGLGLQFLLWYDEGEERNRGNFPPRFSGRQFPNYSSELNVNALELEDSALYLCASSFYSGTGFLNTGELFFGEGSRLTVL.

This clone was seen only once. The genes are TRBV19 and TRBJ2-2; 8 nucleotides agree with TRBD1. The trim removed 10 bases at V and 7 bases at J, leaving 8 bases unmatched. This CDR3 comprises 13 residues. Germline V gene sequence: CDR1 LNHDA, CDR2 SQIVND (reference sequence). The CDR3 reads CATATGVVGELFF. The CDR3, as DNA: TGTGCCACCGCGACAGGGGTGGTCGGGGAGCTGTTTTTT.